This T cell receptor beta chain came from a study of cytomegalovirus exposure and HLA in healthy donors. General study results and limits: The listing of 150 to 200 TCR beta chains classed them as cytomegalovirus-associated. Reports credit the classifier with highly specific, highly sensitive diagnosis of cytomegalovirus status. In a later analysis, first-cohort TCR clusters were found to tend to co-occur in the approximately 120 validation repertoires.

Points on this clone: Its target is unknown.

Using immunoSEQ multiplex PCR, the repertoire was profiled, and TCRdb retains in-frame clones only, with some absent. Of 150,000 to 200,000 clones in the sample, about 82% were seen once. This CDR3 comprises 13 residues. Trimming pared 6 bases from V and 3 bases from J, leaving 9 bases between. CDR1 is MNHEY, CDR2 SVGAGI, per germline. The origin of this receptor is a woman younger than 30 in good health and CMV-seronegative. This chain joins TRBV6-5 and TRBJ1-5; possibly TRBD1 for D (6 bases). Sequenced sample: PBMCs. CDR3 region: CASRWDINQPQHF. CDR3 bases: TGTGCCAGCAGATGGGACATCAATCAGCCCCAGCATTTT.